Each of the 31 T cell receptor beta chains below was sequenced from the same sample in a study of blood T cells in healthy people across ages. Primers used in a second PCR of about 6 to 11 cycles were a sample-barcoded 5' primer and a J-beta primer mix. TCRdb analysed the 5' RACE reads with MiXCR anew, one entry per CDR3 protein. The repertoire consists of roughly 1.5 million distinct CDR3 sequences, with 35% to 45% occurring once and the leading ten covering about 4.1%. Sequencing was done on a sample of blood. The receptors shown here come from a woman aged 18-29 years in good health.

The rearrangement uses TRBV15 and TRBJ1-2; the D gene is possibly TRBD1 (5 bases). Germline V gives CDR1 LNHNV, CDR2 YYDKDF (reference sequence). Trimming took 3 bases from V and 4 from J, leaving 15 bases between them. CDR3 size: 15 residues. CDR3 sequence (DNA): TGTGCCACCAGCAGTAACCGGCCCGGGGGCTATGGCTACACCTTC. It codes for CATSSNRPGGYGYTF.

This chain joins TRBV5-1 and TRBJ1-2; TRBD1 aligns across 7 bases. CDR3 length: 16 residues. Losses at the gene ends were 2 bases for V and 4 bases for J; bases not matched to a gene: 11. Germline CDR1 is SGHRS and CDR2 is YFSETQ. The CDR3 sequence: CASSLLQGKYAYGYTF. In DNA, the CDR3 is TGCGCCAGCAGCTTATTACAGGGGAAATATGCCTATGGCTACACCTTC.

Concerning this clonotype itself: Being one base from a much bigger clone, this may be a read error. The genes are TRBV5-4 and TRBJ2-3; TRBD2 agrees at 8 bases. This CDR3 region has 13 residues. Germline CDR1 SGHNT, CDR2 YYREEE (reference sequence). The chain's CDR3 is CAGSPAGVDTQYF. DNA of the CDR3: TGTGCCGGCAGTCCAGCGGGAGTGGATACGCAGTATTTT.

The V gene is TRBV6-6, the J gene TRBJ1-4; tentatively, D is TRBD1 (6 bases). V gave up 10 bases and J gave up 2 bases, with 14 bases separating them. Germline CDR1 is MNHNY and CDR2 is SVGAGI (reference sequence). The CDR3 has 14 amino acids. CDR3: CATRRGATNEKLFF. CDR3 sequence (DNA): TGTGCCACCCGGCGGGGGGCTACTAATGAAAAACTGTTTTTT.

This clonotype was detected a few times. This chain's CDR3 is CASKGGNEQFF. The DNA of the CDR3 is TGTGCCAGCAAAGGTGGGAATGAGCAGTTCTTC. This chain joins TRBV11-1 and TRBJ2-1; D remains ambiguous. V lost 7 bases and J lost 7, with 8 bases in between. The germline gives CDR1 SGHAT, CDR2 FQDESV (reference sequence). This CDR3 is 11 amino acids long.

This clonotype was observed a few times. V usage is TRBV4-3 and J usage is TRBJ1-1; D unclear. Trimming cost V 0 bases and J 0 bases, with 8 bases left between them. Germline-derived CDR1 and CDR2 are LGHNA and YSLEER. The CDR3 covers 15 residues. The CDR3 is CASSQEPRMNTEAFF. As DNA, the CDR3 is TGCGCCAGCAGCCAAGAACCCAGGATGAACACTGAAGCTTTCTTT.

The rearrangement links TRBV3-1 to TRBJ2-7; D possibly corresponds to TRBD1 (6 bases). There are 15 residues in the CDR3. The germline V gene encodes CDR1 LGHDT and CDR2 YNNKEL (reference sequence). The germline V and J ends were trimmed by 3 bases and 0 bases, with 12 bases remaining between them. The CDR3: CASSHPTGSSYEQYF. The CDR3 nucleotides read TGTGCCAGCAGCCACCCGACAGGAAGCTCCTACGAGCAGTACTTC.

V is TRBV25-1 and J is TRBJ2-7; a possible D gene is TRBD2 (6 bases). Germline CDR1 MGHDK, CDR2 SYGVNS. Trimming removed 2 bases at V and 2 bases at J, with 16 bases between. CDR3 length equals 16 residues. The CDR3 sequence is CASSEPGAGMTYEQYF. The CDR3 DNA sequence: TGTGCCAGCAGTGAACCGGGAGCAGGGATGACCTACGAGCAGTACTTC.

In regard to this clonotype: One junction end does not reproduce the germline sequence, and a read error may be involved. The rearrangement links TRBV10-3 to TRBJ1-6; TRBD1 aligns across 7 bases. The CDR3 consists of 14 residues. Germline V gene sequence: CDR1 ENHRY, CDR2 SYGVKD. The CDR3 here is CAITKGQLNSPPHF. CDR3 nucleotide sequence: TGTGCCATCACCAAGGGACAGTTGAATTCACCCCCCCACTTT.

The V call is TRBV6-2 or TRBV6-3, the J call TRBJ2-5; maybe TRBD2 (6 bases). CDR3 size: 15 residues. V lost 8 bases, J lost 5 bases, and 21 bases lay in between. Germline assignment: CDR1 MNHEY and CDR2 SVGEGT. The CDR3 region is CASGTPGLRRETQYF. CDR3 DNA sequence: TGTGCCAGCGGCACACCGGGACTTCGACGTGAGACCCAGTACTTC.

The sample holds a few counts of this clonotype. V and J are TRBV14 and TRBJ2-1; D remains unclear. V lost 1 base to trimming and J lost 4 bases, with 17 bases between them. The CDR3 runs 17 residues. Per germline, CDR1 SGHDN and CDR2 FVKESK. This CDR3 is CASSQGDLNTLYNEQFF. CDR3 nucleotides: TGTGCCAGCAGCCAAGGTGATTTGAATACCCTTTACAATGAGCAGTTCTTC.

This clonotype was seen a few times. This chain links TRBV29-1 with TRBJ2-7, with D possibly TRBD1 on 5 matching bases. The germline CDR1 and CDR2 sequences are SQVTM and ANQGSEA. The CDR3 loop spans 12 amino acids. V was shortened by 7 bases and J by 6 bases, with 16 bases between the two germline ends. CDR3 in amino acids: CSAKTQVSEQYF. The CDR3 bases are TGCAGCGCTAAAACACAGGTCTCCGAGCAGTACTTC.

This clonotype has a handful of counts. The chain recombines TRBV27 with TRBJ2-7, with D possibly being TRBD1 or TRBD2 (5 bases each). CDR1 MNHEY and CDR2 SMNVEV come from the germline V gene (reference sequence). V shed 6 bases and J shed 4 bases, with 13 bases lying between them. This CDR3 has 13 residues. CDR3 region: CASSPGALYEQYF. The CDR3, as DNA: TGTGCCAGCAGCCCCGGGGCGCTTTACGAGCAGTACTTC.

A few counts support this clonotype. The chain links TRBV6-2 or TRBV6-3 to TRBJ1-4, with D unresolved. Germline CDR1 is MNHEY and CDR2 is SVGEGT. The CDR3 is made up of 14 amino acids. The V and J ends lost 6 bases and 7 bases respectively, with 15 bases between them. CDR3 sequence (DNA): TGTGCCAGCAGGAAAGACGCCGGAGGTGAAAAACTGTTTTTT. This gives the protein CASRKDAGGEKLFF.

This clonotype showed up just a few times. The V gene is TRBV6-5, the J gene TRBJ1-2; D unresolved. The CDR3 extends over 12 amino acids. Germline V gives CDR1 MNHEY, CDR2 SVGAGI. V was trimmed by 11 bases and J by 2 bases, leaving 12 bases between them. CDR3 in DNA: TGTGCCGTAAGGTCAACAAACTATGGCTACACCTTC. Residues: CAVRSTNYGYTF.

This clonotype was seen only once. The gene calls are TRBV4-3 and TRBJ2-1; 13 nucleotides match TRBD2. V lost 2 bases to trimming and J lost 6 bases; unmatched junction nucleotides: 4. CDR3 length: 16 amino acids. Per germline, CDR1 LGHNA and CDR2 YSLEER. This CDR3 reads CASSQSRLAGGNEQFF. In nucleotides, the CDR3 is TGCGCCAGCAGCCAAAGCAGACTAGCGGGGGGCAATGAGCAGTTCTTC.

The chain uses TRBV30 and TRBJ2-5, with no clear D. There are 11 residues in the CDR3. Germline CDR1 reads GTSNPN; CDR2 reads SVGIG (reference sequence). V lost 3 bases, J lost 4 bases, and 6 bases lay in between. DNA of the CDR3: TGTGCCTGGAGCACGGGAGAGACCCAGTACTTC. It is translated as CAWSTGETQYF.

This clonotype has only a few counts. The CDR3 spells CASSPRVGSGHTEAFF. The CDR3 DNA reads TGTGCCAGCAGCCCCCGGGTGGGCAGTGGGCACACTGAAGCTTTCTTT. The V and J genes are TRBV7-2 and TRBJ1-1; the D is unclear. V was trimmed by 5 bases and J by 3 bases, leaving 19 bases between them. The CDR3 contains 16 residues. In germline, CDR1 is SGHTA, CDR2 FQGNSA. Full variable domain (rest looked up from reference TRBV7-2 and TRBJ1-1): GAGVSQSPSNKVTEKGKDVELRCDPISGHTALYWYRQSLGQGLEFLIYFQGNSAPDKSGLPSDRFSAERTGGSVSTLTIQRTQQEDSAVYLCASSPRVGSGHTEAFFGQGTRLTVV.

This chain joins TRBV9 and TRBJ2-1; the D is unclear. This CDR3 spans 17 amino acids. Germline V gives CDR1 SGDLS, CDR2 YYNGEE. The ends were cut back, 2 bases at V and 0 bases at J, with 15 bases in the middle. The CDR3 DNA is TGTGCCAGCAGCGTCGGCTCCACCAGGAGCTCCTACAATGAGCAGTTCTTC. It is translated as CASSVGSTRSSYNEQFF.

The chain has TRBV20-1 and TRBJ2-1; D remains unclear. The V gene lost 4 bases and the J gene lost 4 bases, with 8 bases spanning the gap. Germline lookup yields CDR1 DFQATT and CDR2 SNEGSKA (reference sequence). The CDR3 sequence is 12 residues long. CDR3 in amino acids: CSAIDGYNEQFF. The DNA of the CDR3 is TGCAGTGCTATAGACGGATACAATGAGCAGTTCTTC.

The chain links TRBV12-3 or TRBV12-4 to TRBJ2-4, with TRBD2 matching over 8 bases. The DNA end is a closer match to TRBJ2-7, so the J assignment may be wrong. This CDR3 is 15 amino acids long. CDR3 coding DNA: TGTGCCAGCAGTTTGACCCGGACTAGCAACTACGAGCAGTACTTC. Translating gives CASSLTRTSNYEQYF.

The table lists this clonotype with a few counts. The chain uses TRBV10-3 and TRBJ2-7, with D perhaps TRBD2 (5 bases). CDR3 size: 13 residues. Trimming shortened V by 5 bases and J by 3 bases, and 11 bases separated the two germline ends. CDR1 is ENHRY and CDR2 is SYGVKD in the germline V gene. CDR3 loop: CAISTGNNYEQYF. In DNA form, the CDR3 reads TGTGCCATCAGTACCGGGAACAACTACGAGCAGTACTTC.

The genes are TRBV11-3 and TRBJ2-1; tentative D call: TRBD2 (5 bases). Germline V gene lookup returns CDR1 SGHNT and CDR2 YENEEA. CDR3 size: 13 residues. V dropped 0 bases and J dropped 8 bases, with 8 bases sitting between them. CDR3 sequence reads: CASSLDYGDEQFF. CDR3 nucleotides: TGTGCCAGCAGCTTAGATTACGGGGATGAGCAGTTCTTC. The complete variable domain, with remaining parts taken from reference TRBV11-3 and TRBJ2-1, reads EAGVVQSPRYKIIEKKQPVAFWCNPISGHNTLYWYLQNLGQGPELLIRYENEEAVDDSQLPKDRFSAERLKGVDSTLKIQPAELGDSAVYLCASSLDYGDEQFFGPGTRLTVL.

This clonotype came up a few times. The CDR3: CATSRVGTAGGQNEQFF. CDR3 nucleotide sequence: TGTGCCACCAGCAGAGTTGGGACAGCGGGGGGGCAAAATGAGCAGTTCTTC. The chain couples TRBV15 to TRBJ2-1; the match to TRBD2 covers 10 bases. CDR1 is LNHNV and CDR2 is YYDKDF in the germline V gene (reference sequence). V shed 1 base, J shed 7 bases, and the junction held 10 bases outside the gene matches. This CDR3 is 17 amino acids long.

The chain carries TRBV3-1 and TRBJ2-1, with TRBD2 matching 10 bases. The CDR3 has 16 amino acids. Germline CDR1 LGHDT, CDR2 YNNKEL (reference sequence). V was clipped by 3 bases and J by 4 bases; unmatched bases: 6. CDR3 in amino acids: CASSQAGLAAYNEQFF. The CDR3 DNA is TGTGCCAGCAGCCAGGCCGGACTAGCGGCATACAATGAGCAGTTCTTC.

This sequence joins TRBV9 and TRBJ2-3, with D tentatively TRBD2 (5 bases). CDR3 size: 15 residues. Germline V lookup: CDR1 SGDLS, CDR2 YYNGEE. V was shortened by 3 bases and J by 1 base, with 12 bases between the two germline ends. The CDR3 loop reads CASSGRSGGTDTQYF. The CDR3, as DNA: TGTGCCAGCAGCGGGAGAAGCGGAGGCACAGATACGCAGTATTTT.

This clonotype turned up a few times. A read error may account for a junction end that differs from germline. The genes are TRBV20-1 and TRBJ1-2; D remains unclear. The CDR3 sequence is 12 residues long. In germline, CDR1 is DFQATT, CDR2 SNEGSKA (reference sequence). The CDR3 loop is CGARPNLGGYTF. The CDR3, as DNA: TGCGGTGCTAGGCCAAACCTCGGTGGCTACACCTTC.

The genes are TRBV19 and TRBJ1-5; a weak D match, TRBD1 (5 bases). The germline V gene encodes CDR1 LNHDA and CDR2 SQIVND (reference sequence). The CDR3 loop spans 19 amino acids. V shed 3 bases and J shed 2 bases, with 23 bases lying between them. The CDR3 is CASSIMLYTSDRGNQPQHF. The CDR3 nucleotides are TGTGCCAGTAGTATTATGCTGTACACGAGCGACAGAGGCAATCAGCCCCAGCATTTT.

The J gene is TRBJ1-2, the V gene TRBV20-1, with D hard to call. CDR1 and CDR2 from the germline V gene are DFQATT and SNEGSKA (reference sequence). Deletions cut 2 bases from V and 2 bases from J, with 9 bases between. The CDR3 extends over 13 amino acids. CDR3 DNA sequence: TGCAGTGCTAGAAGGGAGCTGAACTATGGCTACACCTTC. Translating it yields CSARRELNYGYTF.

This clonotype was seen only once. The CDR3 DNA reads as TGTGCCAGCAGCTTAGGACATATCTATGGCTACACCTTC. Residues: CASSLGHIYGYTF. V usage is TRBV11-2 and J usage is TRBJ1-2; D is unclear. The CDR3 sequence is 13 residues long. CDR1 and CDR2 (germline): SGHAT, FQNNGV. V was trimmed by 1 base and J by 4 bases, leaving 7 bases between them.

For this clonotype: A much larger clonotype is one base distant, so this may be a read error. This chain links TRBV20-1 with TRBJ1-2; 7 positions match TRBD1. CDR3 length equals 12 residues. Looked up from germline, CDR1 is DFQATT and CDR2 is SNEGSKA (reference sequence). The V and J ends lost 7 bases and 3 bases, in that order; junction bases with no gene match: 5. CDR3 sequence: CSVTGDDYGYTF. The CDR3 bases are TGCAGTGTCACAGGGGATGACTATGGCTACACCTTC.